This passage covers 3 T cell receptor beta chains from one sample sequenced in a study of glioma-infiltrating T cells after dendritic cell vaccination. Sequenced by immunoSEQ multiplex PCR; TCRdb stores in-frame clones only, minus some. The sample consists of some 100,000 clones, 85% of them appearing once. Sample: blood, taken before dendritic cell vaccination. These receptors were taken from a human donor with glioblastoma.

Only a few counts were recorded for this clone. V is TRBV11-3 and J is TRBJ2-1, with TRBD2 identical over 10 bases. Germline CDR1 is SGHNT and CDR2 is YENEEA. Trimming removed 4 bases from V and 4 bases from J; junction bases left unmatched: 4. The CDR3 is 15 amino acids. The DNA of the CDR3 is TGTGCCAGCAGCTGGAGCGGGGGGGCTTACAATGAGCAGTTCTTC. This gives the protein CASSWSGGAYNEQFF.

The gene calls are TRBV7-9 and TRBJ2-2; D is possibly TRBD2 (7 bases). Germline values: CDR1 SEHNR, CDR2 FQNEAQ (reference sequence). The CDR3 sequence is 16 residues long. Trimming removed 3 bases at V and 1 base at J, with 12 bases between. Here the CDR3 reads CASSFSGGGNTGELFF. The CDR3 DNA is TGTGCCAGCAGCTTCTCGGGGGGCGGGAACACCGGGGAGCTGTTTTTT. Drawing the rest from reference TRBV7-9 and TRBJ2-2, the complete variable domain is DTGVSQNPRHKITKRGQNVTFRCDPISEHNRLYWYRQTLGQGPEFLTYFQNEAQLEKSRLLSDRFSAERPKGSFSTLEIQRTEQGDSAMYLCASSFSGGGNTGELFFGEGSRLTVL.

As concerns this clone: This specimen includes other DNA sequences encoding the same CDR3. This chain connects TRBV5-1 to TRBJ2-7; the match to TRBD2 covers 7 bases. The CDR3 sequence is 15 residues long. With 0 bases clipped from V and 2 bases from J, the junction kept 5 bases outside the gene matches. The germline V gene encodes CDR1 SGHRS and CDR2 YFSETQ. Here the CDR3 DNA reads TGCGCCAGCAGCTTGGTGGGAGGGCTGACCTACGAGCAGTACTTC. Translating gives CASSLVGGLTYEQYF.